The rows below give T cell receptor beta chains drawn from one sample of a study of shared clonotypes between healthy human individuals. Clones were sequenced by immunoSEQ multiplex PCR, and TCRdb holds only the in-frame ones, with some missing. The sample lists about 1,900,000 clones, about 95% occurring once. Sequenced: naive CD8+ T cells sorted from blood. The receptors come from a man aged 18 to 30 in good health. Each CDR3 is given with its conserved first and last residue. Fields, in order: V gene, J gene, CDR3 length, clone size, D gene, CDR3 protein, CDR3 DNA. The D gene is left open where the match is weak. Some rows have no size entry. The others give once, few or many, or a class for an expanded clone.

>TRBV6-5|TRBJ2-5|14|.|.
CASSLVVNQETQYF
TGTGCCAGCAGCCTCGTCGTTAATCAAGAGACCCAGTACTTC
>TRBV6-6|TRBJ2-7|11|.|.
CASSDQGLQYF
TGTGCCAGCAGTGACCAGGGGTTGCAATACTTC
>TRBV11-2|TRBJ1-2|15|.|.
CASSLAGAGNYGYTF
TGTGCCAGCAGCTTAGCTGGCGCAGGAAACTATGGCTACACCTTC
>TRBV7-9|TRBJ2-7|15|.|TRBD1
CASSLVGQGSYEQYF
TGTGCCAGCAGCTTAGTAGGACAGGGTTCCTACGAGCAGTACTTC
>TRBV7-2|TRBJ2-5|15|.|.
CASSSAGWVQETQYF
TGTGCCAGCAGCTCCGCCGGTTGGGTTCAAGAGACCCAGTACTTC
>TRBV4-1|TRBJ2-1|17|.|TRBD2
CASSQGSEGLVVHEQFF
TGCGCCAGCAGCCAAGGATCGGAGGGACTAGTCGTCCATGAGCAGTTCTTC
>TRBV6-6|TRBJ2-5|15|.|TRBD2
CASSPGLAGVETQYF
TGTGCCAGCAGTCCAGGACTAGCGGGGGTAGAGACCCAGTACTTC
>TRBV6-1|TRBJ2-7|15|.|TRBD2
CASRYESAGAYEQYF
TGTGCCAGCAGGTACGAATCGGCGGGAGCCTACGAGCAGTACTTC
>TRBV6-5|TRBJ2-5|13|.|TRBD1
CASSRTGSETQYF
TGTGCCAGCAGTAGGACAGGGAGCGAGACCCAGTACTTC
>TRBV9|TRBJ1-4|13|.|.
CASSVGGAEKLFF
TGTGCCAGCAGCGTAGGAGGGGCAGAAAAACTGTTTTTT
>TRBV4-3|TRBJ2-7|16|.|.
CASSQDSGGGRDEQYF
TGCGCCAGCAGCCAAGATTCGGGCGGCGGGCGGGACGAGCAGTACTTC
>TRBV4-1|TRBJ1-1|13|few|.
CASSQRGAAEAFF
TGCGCCAGCAGCCAGAGGGGTGCGGCTGAAGCTTTCTTT
>TRBV11-2|TRBJ2-7|14|.|.
CASSLVSGSYEQYF
TGTGCCAGCAGCTTAGTGTCAGGGAGCTACGAGCAGTACTTC
>TRBV6-5|TRBJ1-2|16|.|.
CASSYGPLAGNYGYTF
TGTGCCAGCAGTTACGGTCCCCTTGCCGGTAACTATGGCTACACCTTC
>TRBV9|TRBJ2-3|18|.|TRBD2
CASSVRLAGGPDTDTQYF
TGTGCCAGCAGCGTTCGACTAGCGGGAGGGCCGGACACAGATACGCAGTATTTT